The 19 T cell receptor beta chains given below trace back to one sample, sequenced in a study of cytomegalovirus exposure and HLA in healthy donors. The PCR ran on 60 Vbeta and 13 Jbeta primers. Method: immunoSEQ multiplex PCR; TCRdb's copy keeps in-frame clones and lacks some. This sample has fewer than 90,000 clones, with less than 80% found just once. Specimen: PBMCs. These receptors came from a male donor in good health and CMV-seronegative.

The sample holds one count of this clone. The chain uses TRBV7-2 and TRBJ1-1; 7 nucleotides line up with TRBD1. The germline CDR1 and CDR2 sequences are SGHTA and FQGNSA. The CDR3 has 14 amino acids. The trim removed 5 bases at V and 3 bases at J, leaving 6 bases unmatched. The CDR3 loop is CASSLTGLYTEAFF. The CDR3 nucleotides read TGTGCCAGCAGCCTGACAGGGCTCTACACTGAAGCTTTCTTT.

The rearrangement joins TRBV18 to TRBJ2-5; 7 bases align to TRBD1. The J segment lost 2 bases and the V segment lost 3 bases, leaving 6 bases of the junction unmatched. In germline, CDR1 is KGHSH, CDR2 LQKENI. This CDR3 has 15 residues. The CDR3 DNA sequence: TGTGCCAGCTCACCGACCCCGGGACAGCAAGAGACCCAGTACTTC. Translating it yields CASSPTPGQQETQYF.

This chain links TRBV10-3 with TRBJ1-6, with a possible D match to TRBD1 (6 bases). Germline V gene sequence: CDR1 ENHRY, CDR2 SYGVKD. The CDR3 is 15 amino acids. Trimming removed 3 bases from V and 6 bases from J, with 12 bases in between. The CDR3 DNA is TGTGCCATCAGTGATCAGGGGCTAGTTAATTCACCCCTCCACTTT. This translates into CAISDQGLVNSPLHF.

The sample holds a few counts of this clone. The V call is TRBV7-9, the J call TRBJ1-1, with 7 bases identical to TRBD1. CDR3 size: 13 residues. Germline CDR1 reads SEHNR; CDR2 reads FQNEAQ (reference sequence). The J segment lost 6 bases and the V segment lost 5 bases, leaving 6 bases of the junction unmatched. The CDR3 nucleotides read TGTGCCAGCAGCATAACCGGGACAGCTGAAGCTTTCTTT. Protein product: CASSITGTAEAFF.

V usage is TRBV5-6 and J usage is TRBJ2-2; possible D gene TRBD1, 6 bases. Trimming took off 4 bases at V and 4 bases at J, with 14 bases between the two ends. Germline lookup yields CDR1 SGHDT and CDR2 YYEEEE. The CDR3 loop spans 15 amino acids. The CDR3 DNA sequence: TGTGCCAGCAGCGAGGATCTAGGGGGCACCGGGGAGCTGTTTTTT. Translation: CASSEDLGGTGELFF. Full variable domain (rest looked up from reference TRBV5-6 and TRBJ2-2): DAGVTQSPTHLIKTRGQQVTLRCSPKSGHDTVSWYQQALGQGPQFIFQYYEEEERQRGNFPDRFSGHQFPNYSSELNVNALLLGDSALYLCASSEDLGGTGELFFGEGSRLTVL.

V gene TRBV6-5 combines with J gene TRBJ2-4, with D tentatively TRBD1 (6 bases). In germline, CDR1 is MNHEY, CDR2 SVGAGI. This CDR3 region has 15 residues. V lost 2 bases and J 4 bases, leaving 12 bases between the germline ends. The CDR3 loop is CASSYARDIKNIQYF. The CDR3 coding sequence is TGTGCCAGCAGTTACGCCCGGGACATTAAAAACATTCAGTACTTC.

V usage is TRBV27 and J usage is TRBJ1-1; D gene uncertain. This CDR3 has 13 residues. Germline CDR1 reads MNHEY; CDR2 reads SMNVEV (reference sequence). V dropped 2 bases and J dropped 3 bases, with 7 bases sitting between them. For the CDR3, the DNA is TGTGCCAGCAGTTTAGGCCCGTACACTGAAGCTTTCTTT. It codes for CASSLGPYTEAFF.

A word on this clone: One junction end disagrees with the germline gene, perhaps due to a read error. The identical CDR3 is also encoded by other nucleotide sequences in the sample. The J gene is TRBJ2-3, the V gene TRBV2; TRBD1 is a possible D gene (5 bases). This CDR3 contains 13 residues. The germline V gene has CDR1 SNHLY and CDR2 FYNNEI. CDR3 nucleotide sequence: TGTGCCAGCAGTTTCCTGGGGCCAGACACGCAGTATTTT. Its translation: CASSFLGPDTQYF.

V usage is TRBV4-3 and J usage is TRBJ2-7; TRBD2 matches 10 bases. V gave up 0 bases and J gave up 3 bases; unmatched junction bases: 8. This CDR3 has 17 amino acids. Germline values: CDR1 LGHNA, CDR2 YSLEER. The CDR3 loop is CASSQDAGTSAYYEQYF. In DNA, the CDR3 is TGCGCCAGCAGCCAAGATGCCGGGACTAGCGCGTACTACGAGCAGTACTTC.

About this clone itself: The junction differs from germline at one of its ends, possibly a read error. The chain carries TRBV25-1 and TRBJ2-6, with D possibly TRBD1 on 5 matching bases. This CDR3 is 13 amino acids long. CDR1 MGHDK and CDR2 SYGVNS come from the germline V gene. CDR3 region: CATTPSGANGLTF. Written as DNA, the CDR3 is TGTGCCACGACCCCCTCTGGGGCCAACGGCCTGACTTTC. Full variable domain (remainder filled in from reference TRBV25-1 and TRBJ2-6): EADIYQTPRYLVIGTGKKITLECSQTMGHDKMYWYQQDPGMELHLIHYSYGVNSTEKGDLSSESTVSRIRTEHFPLTLESARPSHTSQYLCATTPSGANGLTFGAGSRLTVL.

This chain uses TRBV10-3 with TRBJ2-7; weak D call: TRBD1 (5 bases). Germline CDR1 and CDR2: ENHRY and SYGVKD. The CDR3 extends over 13 amino acids. Trimming left V 2 bases short and J 6 bases short, with 11 bases between. Written as DNA, the CDR3 is TGTGCCATCAGTGAGGGGGCAGTGGGCGAGCAGTACTTC. Translation gives CAISEGAVGEQYF.

J is TRBJ1-1 and V is TRBV6-6, with 8 bases matching TRBD1. In germline, CDR1 is MNHNY, CDR2 SVGAGI (reference sequence). CDR3 length: 13 residues. The trim removed 7 bases at V and 11 bases at J, leaving 12 bases unmatched. The DNA of the CDR3 is TGTGCCAGCAAGGAGGGACAGGTACCTGGGGCTTTCTTT. Translation: CASKEGQVPGAFF.

The CDR3: CSVERDRGETQYF. The CDR3 DNA reads TGCAGCGTTGAAAGGGACAGGGGAGAGACCCAGTACTTC. V gene TRBV29-1 combines with J gene TRBJ2-5; TRBD1 agrees at 10 bases. This CDR3 spans 13 amino acids. V was clipped by 2 bases and J by 4 bases; unmatched bases: 1. CDR1 is SQVTM and CDR2 is ANQGSEA in the germline V gene.

This clone was observed a handful of times. V and J are TRBV23-1 and TRBJ2-7; TRBD1 is a possible D gene (6 bases). TRBV23-1 counts as an open reading frame of uncertain function. The V end lost 8 bases, the J end lost 0 bases, and 11 bases lay between the germline ends. The CDR3 has 13 residues. CDR3 in amino acids: CASCGQTSYEQYF. The CDR3 nucleotides are TGCGCCAGCTGCGGACAGACCTCCTACGAGCAGTACTTC.

This chain connects TRBV27 to TRBJ1-6; D is unresolved. CDR1 is MNHEY and CDR2 is SMNVEV in the germline V gene (reference sequence). This CDR3 spans 15 amino acids. With 2 bases removed from V and 0 bases from J, the gap between germline ends came to 5 bases. The CDR3 DNA sequence: TGTGCCAGCAGTTTAGAGAGCTCCTATAATTCACCCCTCCACTTT. Residues: CASSLESSYNSPLHF.

The rearrangement joins TRBV7-2 to TRBJ2-6; D may be TRBD1 (6 bases). The CDR3 sequence is 17 residues long. Germline CDR1 reads SGHTA; CDR2 reads FQGNSA. Trimming pared 5 bases from V and 0 bases from J, leaving 14 bases between. The CDR3 region is CASSIRTASSGANVLTF. Written as DNA, the CDR3 is TGTGCCAGCAGCATACGGACAGCGAGCTCTGGGGCCAACGTCCTGACTTTC.

This clone showed up just a few times. The chain joins TRBV6-5 to TRBJ2-7; 8 bases agree with TRBD2. CDR3 size: 13 residues. Germline V lookup: CDR1 MNHEY, CDR2 SVGAGI. V dropped 6 bases and J dropped 6; count of bases not matched to a gene: 7. The CDR3 nucleotides are TGTGCCAGCAGACCGGGACTAGTCATCGAGCAGTACTTC. Amino acid sequence: CASRPGLVIEQYF.

Turning to this clone: Without the conserved terminal phenylalanine or tryptophan, this CDR3 likely stems from a read error. The gene calls are TRBV2 and TRBJ2-7; perhaps TRBD2 as D (6 bases). V was clipped by 6 bases and J by 3 bases, with 12 bases between them. This CDR3 is built from 13 residues. CDR1 is SNHLY and CDR2 is FYNNEI in the germline V gene. CDR3 sequence reads: CASRGEDHYEQYI. DNA of the CDR3: TGTGCCAGCAGAGGGGAGGACCACTACGAGCAGTACATC.

This chain joins TRBV2 and TRBJ2-1; D is possibly TRBD2 (5 bases). This CDR3 has 15 residues. Trimming pared 6 bases from V and 0 bases from J, leaving 12 bases between. CDR1 SNHLY and CDR2 FYNNEI come from the germline V gene. CDR3 nucleotide sequence: TGTGCCAGCAGGAATAGCGCGAGCTCCTACAATGAGCAGTTCTTC. This encodes CASRNSASSYNEQFF.